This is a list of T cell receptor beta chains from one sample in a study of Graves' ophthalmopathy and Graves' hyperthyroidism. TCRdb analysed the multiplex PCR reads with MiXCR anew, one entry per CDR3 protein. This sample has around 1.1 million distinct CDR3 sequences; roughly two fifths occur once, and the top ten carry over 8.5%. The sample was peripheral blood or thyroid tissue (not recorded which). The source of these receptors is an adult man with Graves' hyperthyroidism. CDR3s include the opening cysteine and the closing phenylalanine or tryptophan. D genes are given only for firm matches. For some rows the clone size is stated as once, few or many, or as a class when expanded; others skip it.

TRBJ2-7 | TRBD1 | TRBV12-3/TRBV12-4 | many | CASGQGFDEQYF | TGTGCCAGTGGACAGGGGTTTGACGAGCAGTACTTC
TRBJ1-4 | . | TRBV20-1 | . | CSARDPQAPSNEKLFF | TGCAGTGCTAGAGATCCCCAGGCCCCGAGTAATGAAAAACTGTTTTTT
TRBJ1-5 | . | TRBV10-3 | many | CAISRGEEGNQPQHF | TGTGCCATCAGTCGGGGGGAAGAAGGAAATCAGCCCCAGCATTTT
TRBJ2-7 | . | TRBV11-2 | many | CASSPNPFEQYF | TGTGCCAGCAGCCCTAACCCCTTCGAGCAGTACTTC
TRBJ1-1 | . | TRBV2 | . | CASSGRPEAFF | TGTGCCAGCAGTGGGAGGCCGGAAGCTTTCTTT
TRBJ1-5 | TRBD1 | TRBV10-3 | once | CATSPPGGETQHF | TGTGCCACCTCTCCGCCAGGGGGAGAGACCCAGCATTTT
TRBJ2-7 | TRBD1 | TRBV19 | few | CASSYGTAKYEQYF | TGTGCCAGTAGTTACGGGACAGCGAAATACGAGCAGTACTTC
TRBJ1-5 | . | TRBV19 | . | CASSIGPPTGGQPQHF | TGTGCCAGTAGTATAGGGCCCCCGACAGGTGGCCAGCCCCAGCATTTT
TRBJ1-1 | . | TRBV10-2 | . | CASSERTKNTEAFF | TGCGCCAGCAGTGAGCGGACAAAGAACACTGAGGCTTTCTTT
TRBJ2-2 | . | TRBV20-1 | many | CSAPIGNTGELFF | TGCAGTGCCCCTATCGGTAACACCGGGGAGCTGTTTTTT
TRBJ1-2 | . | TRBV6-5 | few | CASRLFYGYTF | TGTGCCAGCCGGCTCTTCTATGGCTACACCTTC
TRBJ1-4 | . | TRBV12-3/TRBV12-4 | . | CASSLPSWTANTEKLFF | TGTGCCAGCAGTTTACCATCATGGACAGCGAACACTGAAAAACTGTTTTTT
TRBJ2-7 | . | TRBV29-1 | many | CSVEVVERGSYEQYF | TGCAGCGTTGAAGTGGTAGAACGGGGCTCCTACGAGCAGTACTTC
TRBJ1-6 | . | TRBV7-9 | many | CASSQGPQPPLHF | TGTGCCAGCAGCCAAGGACCACAGCCACCCCTCCACTTT
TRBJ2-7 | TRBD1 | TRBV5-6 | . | CASSSRLDRVRIYEQYF | TGTGCCAGCAGCTCCAGACTTGACAGGGTACGGATCTACGAGCAGTACTTC
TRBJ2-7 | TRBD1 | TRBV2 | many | CASSEALWDRTYEQYF | TGTGCCAGCAGTGAAGCGCTCTGGGACAGGACCTACGAGCAGTACTTC
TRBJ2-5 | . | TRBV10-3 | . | CAISGRTQETQYF | TGTGCCATCAGTGGTAGGACCCAAGAGACCCAGTACTTC
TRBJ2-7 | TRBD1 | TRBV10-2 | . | CASSPAGTVEQYF | TGTGCCAGCAGCCCAGCCGGGACAGTCGAGCAGTACTTC
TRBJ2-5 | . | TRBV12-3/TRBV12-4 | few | CASSHTKTGWETQYF | TGTGCCAGCAGTCACACAAAGACAGGTTGGGAGACCCAGTACTTC
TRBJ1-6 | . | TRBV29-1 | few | CSVAQGTNSPLHF | TGCAGCGTTGCGCAAGGGACCAATTCACCCCTCCACTTT
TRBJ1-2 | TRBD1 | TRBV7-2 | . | CASSLDRIENYGYTF | TGTGCCAGCAGCCTGGACAGGATCGAGAATTATGGCTACACCTTC
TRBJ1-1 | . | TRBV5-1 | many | CASSIGLVTEAFF | TGCGCCAGCAGTATCGGCTTAGTCACTGAAGCTTTCTTT
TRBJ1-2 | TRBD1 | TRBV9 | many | CASSPPDRPNYGYTF | TGTGCCAGCAGCCCCCCGGACAGGCCTAACTATGGCTACACCTTC
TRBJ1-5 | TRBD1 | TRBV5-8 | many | CASSSPGQGNQPQHF | TGTGCCAGCAGCTCGCCGGGACAGGGTAATCAGCCCCAGCATTTT